The clone carrying this T cell receptor beta chain was seen just once. This record belongs to a study of blood T cell repertoires in COVID-19. Trimming cost V 1 base and J 8 bases; bases outside gene matches: 7. The CDR3 consists of 14 residues. CDR1 is SEHNR, CDR2 FQNEAQ, per germline (reference sequence). The assay was immunoSEQ multiplex PCR, and TCRdb's table has in-frame clones only and misses some. The profile shows about 74,000 clones, around 83% of them singletons. The chain couples TRBV7-9 to TRBJ1-2; 7 nucleotides line up with TRBD1. This clonotype originated in a man older than 75 with acute or convalescent COVID-19. Sequencing input: peripheral blood. CDR3: CASSLDEGAKGYTF. The CDR3 nucleotides read TGTGCCAGCAGCTTAGATGAGGGGGCGAAAGGCTACACCTTC.